These T cell receptor beta chains were read from a single sample in a study of T cell responses to AZD1222 COVID-19 vaccine. Libraries were prepared by immunoSEQ multiplex PCR; TCRdb keeps only in-frame clonotypes and omits some of them. Of about 120,000 clones in the sample, almost 90% were seen once. The source was peripheral blood, collected on day 0 of AZD1222 vaccination. The origin of the receptors is an adult in good health. Both conserved end residues are part of each CDR3. D genes are given only for firm matches. Expanded clones get a size class; other rows say once, few or many, or leave the size out.

size: -
J: TRBJ1-1
V: TRBV6-5
D: TRBD1
DNA: TGTGCCAGCCCGGACAGGGGCACTGAAGCTTTCTTT
CDR3: CASPDRGTEAFF

size: -
J: TRBJ1-6
V: TRBV5-6
D: TRBD1
DNA: TGTGCCAGCAGCTTGGCCGGGACAGGGGTTTCACCCCTCCACTTT
CDR3: CASSLAGTGVSPLHF

size: -
J: TRBJ2-7
V: TRBV30
D: -
DNA: TGTGCCTGGGTTGACAGATACGAGCAGTACTTC
CDR3: CAWVDRYEQYF

size: -
J: TRBJ2-7
V: TRBV6-1
D: TRBD2
DNA: TGTGCCAGCAGTGAAGGAGATAGCGGGAGTTACGAGCAGTACTTC
CDR3: CASSEGDSGSYEQYF

size: few
J: TRBJ2-1
V: TRBV7-9
D: -
DNA: TGTGCCAGCAGCCCGTACCTACAGGGTGGAGAGCAGTTCTTC
CDR3: CASSPYLQGGEQFF

size: -
J: TRBJ1-2
V: TRBV5-8
D: -
DNA: TGTGCCAGCAGCCTGGACCGGCGTTTTAACTATGGCTACACCTTC
CDR3: CASSLDRRFNYGYTF

size: -
J: TRBJ2-7
V: TRBV28
D: -
DNA: TGTGCCAGCAGTTTAATCGGTGCGGGACAGTGGGACGAGCAGTACTTC
CDR3: CASSLIGAGQWDEQYF

size: -
J: TRBJ1-2
V: TRBV30
D: TRBD1
DNA: TGTGCCTGGAGTGGGACAGGGAGCTACACCTTC
CDR3: CAWSGTGSYTF

size: -
J: TRBJ2-1
V: TRBV13
D: TRBD2
DNA: TGTGCCAGCAGCTCGGGGGGGAATGAGCAGTTCTTC
CDR3: CASSSGGNEQFF

size: -
J: TRBJ2-1
V: TRBV5-6
D: TRBD2
DNA: TGTGCCAGCAGCTTGACTAGCGGGAACCCCTACAATGAGCAGTTCTTC
CDR3: CASSLTSGNPYNEQFF

size: -
J: TRBJ1-5
V: TRBV19
D: TRBD1
DNA: TGTGCCAGCAAGTCTGGGACAGTGTATAGCAATCAGCCCCAGCATTTT
CDR3: CASKSGTVYSNQPQHF

size: few
J: TRBJ2-5
V: TRBV29-1
D: TRBD1
DNA: TGCAGCGTTGCAGGGACAGTCGGGGAGACCCAGTACTTC
CDR3: CSVAGTVGETQYF

size: -
J: TRBJ1-2
V: TRBV18
D: TRBD1
DNA: TGTGCCAGCTCACCTGCCGGACAGGGGAACTATGGCTACACCTTC
CDR3: CASSPAGQGNYGYTF

size: -
J: TRBJ1-5
V: TRBV7-9
D: -
DNA: TGTGCCAGCAGCTTAGTGGTCGGTTCCTATAGCAATCAGCCCCAGCATTTT
CDR3: CASSLVVGSYSNQPQHF

size: -
J: TRBJ2-3
V: TRBV12-3/TRBV12-4
D: -
DNA: TGTGCCAGCAGTGCGGAAAGCACAGATACGCAGTATTTT
CDR3: CASSAESTDTQYF

size: -
J: TRBJ1-2
V: TRBV4-1
D: TRBD1
DNA: TGCGCCAGCAGCCAAGGAGAGACAGGGGTCGGGGGCTACACCTTC
CDR3: CASSQGETGVGGYTF

size: -
J: TRBJ1-1
V: TRBV6-1
D: -
DNA: TGTGCCAGCAGTGAACAGATTAACACTGAAGCTTTCTTT
CDR3: CASSEQINTEAFF

size: once
J: TRBJ2-5
V: TRBV2
D: TRBD1
DNA: TGTGCCAGCAGTGCCCCGGGACAGGGGTTGGAGACCCAGTACTTC
CDR3: CASSAPGQGLETQYF

size: -
J: TRBJ1-4
V: TRBV9
D: TRBD1
DNA: TGTGCCAGCAGCGACCCGACAGGGGGCAATGAAAAACTGTTTTTT
CDR3: CASSDPTGGNEKLFF

size: -
J: TRBJ2-1
V: TRBV3-1/TRBV3-2
D: TRBD2
DNA: TGTGCCAGCAGCCCCGGACTAGCGGGAGGGGCGGATGAGCAGTTCTTC
CDR3: CASSPGLAGGADEQFF

size: once
J: TRBJ2-7
V: TRBV6-2/TRBV6-3
D: TRBD1
DNA: TGTGCCAGCAGTACACCGGGACAGGGGAGGCCCTACGAGCAGTACTTC
CDR3: CASSTPGQGRPYEQYF

size: -
J: TRBJ1-2
V: TRBV27
D: -
DNA: TGTGCCAGCAGTTTTCAAGGTAACTATGGCTACACCTTC
CDR3: CASSFQGNYGYTF